This TCR beta chain is drawn from a study of T cells after yellow fever vaccination. Whole-study results and caveats: In post-booster samples, most primary-vaccination clones reappeared (approximately 96% CD4, 88% CD8).

TCRdb itself ran the 5' RACE reads through MiXCR, one entry per CDR3 protein. The sample holds 300,000 to 400,000 distinct CDR3 sequences, roughly 8.7% seen once. This clonotype was seen a few times. The antigen is undetermined. The V end was cut by 0 bases, the J end by 3 bases, with 14 bases between. The CDR3 totals 16 residues. Germline-derived CDR1 and CDR2 are MGHRA and YSYEKL. V gene TRBV4-1 combines with J gene TRBJ1-2, with D perhaps matching TRBD1 (5 bases). This clonotype was obtained from a man aged 18 to 29 who received the YFV17D yellow fever vaccine. Sequences were derived from PBMCs, sampled on the day of the first yellow fever vaccination. In nucleotides, the CDR3 is TGCGCCAGCAGCCAAGATCCTACAGGAGACCACTATGGCTACACCTTC. This sequence encodes CASSQDPTGDHYGYTF.